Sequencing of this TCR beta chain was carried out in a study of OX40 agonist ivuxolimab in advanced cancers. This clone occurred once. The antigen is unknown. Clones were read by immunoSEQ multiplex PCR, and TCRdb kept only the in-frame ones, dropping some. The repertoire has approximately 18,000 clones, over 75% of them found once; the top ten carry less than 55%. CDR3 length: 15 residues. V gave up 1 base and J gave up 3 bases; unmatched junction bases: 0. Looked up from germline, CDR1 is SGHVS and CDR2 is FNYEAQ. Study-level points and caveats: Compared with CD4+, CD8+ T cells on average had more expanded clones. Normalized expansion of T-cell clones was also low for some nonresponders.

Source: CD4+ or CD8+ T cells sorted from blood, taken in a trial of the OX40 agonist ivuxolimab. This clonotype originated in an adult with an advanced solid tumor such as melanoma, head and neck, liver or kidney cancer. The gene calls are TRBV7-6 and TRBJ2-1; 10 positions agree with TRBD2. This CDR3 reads CASSLGTSGYNEQFF. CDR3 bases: TGTGCCAGCAGCTTAGGGACTAGCGGCTACAATGAGCAGTTCTTC. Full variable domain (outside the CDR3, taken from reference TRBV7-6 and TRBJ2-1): GAGVSQSPRYKVTKRGQDVALRCDPISGHVSLYWYRQALGQGPEFLTYFNYEAQQDKSGLPNDRFSAERPEGSISTLTIQRTEQRDSAMYRCASSLGTSGYNEQFFGPGTRLTVL.